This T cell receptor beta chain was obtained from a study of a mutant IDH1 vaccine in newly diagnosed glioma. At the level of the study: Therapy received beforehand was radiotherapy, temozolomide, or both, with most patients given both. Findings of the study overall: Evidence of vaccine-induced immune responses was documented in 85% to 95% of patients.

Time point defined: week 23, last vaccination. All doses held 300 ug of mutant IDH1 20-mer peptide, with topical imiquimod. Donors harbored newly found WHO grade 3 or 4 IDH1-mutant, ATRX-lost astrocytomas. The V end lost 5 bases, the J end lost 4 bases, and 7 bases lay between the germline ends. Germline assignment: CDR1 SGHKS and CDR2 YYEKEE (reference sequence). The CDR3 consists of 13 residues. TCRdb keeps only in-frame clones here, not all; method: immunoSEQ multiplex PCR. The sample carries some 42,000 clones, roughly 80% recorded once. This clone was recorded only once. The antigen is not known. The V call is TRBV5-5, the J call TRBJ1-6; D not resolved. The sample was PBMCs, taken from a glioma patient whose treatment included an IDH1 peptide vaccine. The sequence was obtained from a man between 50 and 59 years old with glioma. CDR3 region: CASRPEYNSPLHF. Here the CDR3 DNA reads TGTGCCAGCAGGCCAGAGTATAATTCACCCCTCCACTTT.